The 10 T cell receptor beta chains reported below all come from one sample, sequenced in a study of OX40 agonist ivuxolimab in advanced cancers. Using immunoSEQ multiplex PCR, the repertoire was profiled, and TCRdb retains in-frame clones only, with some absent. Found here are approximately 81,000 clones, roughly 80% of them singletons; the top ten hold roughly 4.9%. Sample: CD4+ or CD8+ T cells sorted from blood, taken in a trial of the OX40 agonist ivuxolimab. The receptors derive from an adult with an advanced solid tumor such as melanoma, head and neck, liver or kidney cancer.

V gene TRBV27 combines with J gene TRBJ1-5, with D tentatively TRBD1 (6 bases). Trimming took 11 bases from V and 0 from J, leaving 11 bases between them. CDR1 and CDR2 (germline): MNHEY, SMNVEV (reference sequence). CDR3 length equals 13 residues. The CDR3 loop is CAAGDYSNQPQHF. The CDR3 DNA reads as TGTGCCGCAGGGGATTATAGCAATCAGCCCCAGCATTTT.

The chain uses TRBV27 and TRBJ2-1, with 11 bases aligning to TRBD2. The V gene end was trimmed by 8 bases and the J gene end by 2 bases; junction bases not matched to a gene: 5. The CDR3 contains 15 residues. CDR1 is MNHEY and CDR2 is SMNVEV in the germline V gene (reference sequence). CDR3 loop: CASGLAGGPYNEQFF. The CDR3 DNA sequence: TGTGCCAGCGGCTTAGCGGGAGGGCCCTACAATGAGCAGTTCTTC.

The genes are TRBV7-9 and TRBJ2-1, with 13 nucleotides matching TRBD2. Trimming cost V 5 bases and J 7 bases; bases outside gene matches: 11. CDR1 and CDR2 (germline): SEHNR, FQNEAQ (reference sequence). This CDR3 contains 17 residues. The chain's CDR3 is CASSPTSGRAYGNEQFF. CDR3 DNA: TGTGCCAGCAGCCCAACTAGCGGGAGGGCCTATGGAAATGAGCAGTTCTTC.

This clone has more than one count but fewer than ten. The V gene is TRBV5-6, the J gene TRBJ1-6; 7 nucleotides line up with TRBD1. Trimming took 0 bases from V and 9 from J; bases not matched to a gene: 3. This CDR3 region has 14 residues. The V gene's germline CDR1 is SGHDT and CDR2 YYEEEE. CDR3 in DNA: TGTGCCAGCAGCTTGGACAGGGGAAGTTCACCCCTCCACTTT. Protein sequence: CASSLDRGSSPLHF.

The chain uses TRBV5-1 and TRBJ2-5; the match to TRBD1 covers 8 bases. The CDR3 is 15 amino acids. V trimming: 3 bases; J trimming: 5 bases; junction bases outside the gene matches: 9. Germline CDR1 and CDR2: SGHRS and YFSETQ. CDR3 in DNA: TGCGCCAGCAGCTGGGGGACAGGTGGAGGGGAGACCCAGTACTTC. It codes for CASSWGTGGGETQYF. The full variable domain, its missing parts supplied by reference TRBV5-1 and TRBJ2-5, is KAGVTQTPRYLIKTRGQQVTLSCSPISGHRSVSWYQQTPGQGLQFLFEYFSETQRNKGNFPGRFSGRQFSNSRSEMNVSTLELGDSALYLCASSWGTGGGETQYFGPGTRLLVL.

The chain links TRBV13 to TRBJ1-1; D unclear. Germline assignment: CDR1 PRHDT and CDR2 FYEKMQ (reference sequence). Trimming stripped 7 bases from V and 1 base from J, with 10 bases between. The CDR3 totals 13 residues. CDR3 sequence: CASTTPGNTEAFF. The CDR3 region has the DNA TGTGCCAGCACCACTCCCGGGAACACTGAAGCTTTCTTT.

CDR3 in DNA: TGCGCCAGCAGCTTGGCAGGGACTAGCAGCCTCTACGAGCAGTACTTC. Its translation is CASSLAGTSSLYEQYF. The chain recombines TRBV5-1 with TRBJ2-7; the match to TRBD2 covers 9 bases. After removal of 0 bases from V and 3 bases from J, the junction contained 7 bases not matched to a gene. The CDR3 is 16 amino acids. The V gene's germline CDR1 is SGHRS and CDR2 YFSETQ.

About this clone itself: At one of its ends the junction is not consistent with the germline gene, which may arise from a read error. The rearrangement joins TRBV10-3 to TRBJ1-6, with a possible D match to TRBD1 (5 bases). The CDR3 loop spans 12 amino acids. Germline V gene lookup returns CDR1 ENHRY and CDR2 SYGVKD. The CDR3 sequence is CASSYSRGFLHF. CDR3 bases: TGTGCCAGCAGTTACTCAAGGGGATTCCTCCACTTT.

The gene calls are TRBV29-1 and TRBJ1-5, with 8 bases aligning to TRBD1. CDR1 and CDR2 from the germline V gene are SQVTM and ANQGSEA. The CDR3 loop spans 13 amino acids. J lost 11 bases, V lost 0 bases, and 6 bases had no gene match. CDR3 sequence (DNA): TGCAGCGTTGAAGATCGGTACAGGGGGTCCCAGCATTTT. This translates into CSVEDRYRGSQHF.

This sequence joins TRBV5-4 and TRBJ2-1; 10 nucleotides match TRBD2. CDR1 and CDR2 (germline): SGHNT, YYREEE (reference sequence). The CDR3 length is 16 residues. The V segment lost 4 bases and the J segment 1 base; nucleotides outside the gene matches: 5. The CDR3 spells CASSVLAGRSYNEQFF. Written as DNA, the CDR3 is TGTGCCAGCAGCGTACTAGCGGGAAGGTCCTACAATGAGCAGTTCTTC. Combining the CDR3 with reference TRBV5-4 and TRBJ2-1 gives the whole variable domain ETGVTQSPTHLIKTRGQQVTLRCSSQSGHNTVSWYQQALGQGPQFIFQYYREEENGRGNFPPRFSGLQFPNYSSELNVNALELDDSALYLCASSVLAGRSYNEQFFGPGTRLTVL.